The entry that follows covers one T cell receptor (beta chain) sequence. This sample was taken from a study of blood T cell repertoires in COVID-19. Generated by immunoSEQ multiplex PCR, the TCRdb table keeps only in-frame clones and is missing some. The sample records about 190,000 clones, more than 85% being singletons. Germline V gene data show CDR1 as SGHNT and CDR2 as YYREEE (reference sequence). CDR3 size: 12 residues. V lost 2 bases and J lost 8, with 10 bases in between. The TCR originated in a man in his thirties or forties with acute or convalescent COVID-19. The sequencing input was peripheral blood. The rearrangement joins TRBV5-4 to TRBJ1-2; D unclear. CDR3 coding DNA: TGTGCCAGCAGCTTTCTGGTGGGCGGCTACACCTTC. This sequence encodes CASSFLVGGYTF.